Included here is one TCR beta chain sequence, with context. As yet, its antigen is unknown. This sample is drawn from a study of T cell responses to AZD1222 COVID-19 vaccine. Second doses were pooled across both intervals (about 4 or about 12 weeks). Method: immunoSEQ multiplex PCR; TCRdb's copy keeps in-frame clones and lacks some. This sample has 45,000 or so clones, with 80% to 95% found just once. General study points: Two doses of AZD1222 preceded a rise in Spike-specific TCR breadth and depth. Donors were mostly white British, more females; clonal diversity possibly underestimated.

The source is an adult who received the AZD1222 COVID-19 vaccine. The sequencing used peripheral blood, collected 28 days after the second AZD1222 dose.

The CDR3 sequence: CASKQGLNYGYTF. CDR3 in DNA: TGTGCCTCTAAACAGGGGCTTAACTATGGCTACACCTTC. This chain uses TRBV30 with TRBJ1-2; 7 bases match TRBD1. CDR3 length equals 13 residues. From germline, CDR1 is GTSNPN and CDR2 SVGIG (reference sequence). V lost 7 bases, J lost 1 base, and 6 bases stayed unmatched.